The 15 T cell receptor beta chains below come from one sample, sequenced in a study of T cell repertoires in cytomegalovirus infection. TCRdb processed the reads anew with MiXCR; each CDR3 protein has one entry. The repertoire consists of around 530,000 distinct CDR3 sequences, with approximately 15% occurring once and the leading ten covering around 25%. Sequenced: CD8+ T cells from PBMCs. These TCRs come from a human donor in good health (CMV status not recorded). Some clones in this sample may be carry-over from other donors' samples.

The sample holds a few counts of this clonotype. V gene TRBV6-6 combines with J gene TRBJ1-1, with D perhaps matching TRBD1 (6 bases). The V end was cut by 7 bases, the J end by 9 bases, with 18 bases between. CDR3 length: 13 residues. Germline CDR1 reads MNHNY; CDR2 reads SVGAGI (reference sequence). The CDR3: CASTPGGPRKAFF. The CDR3 nucleotides read TGTGCCAGCACCCCGGGGGGCCCGAGGAAAGCTTTCTTT.

The sample holds many counts of this clonotype. For the CDR3, the DNA is TGTGCCAGCAGCCCGAGGAGTAACACCGGGGAGCTGTTTTTT. It specifies CASSPRSNTGELFF. J is TRBJ2-2 and V is TRBV7-6; D gene unclear. Germline CDR1 and CDR2: SGHVS and FNYEAQ. The CDR3 sequence is 14 residues long. Trimming took 5 bases from V and 2 from J, leaving 9 bases between them. The whole variable domain, filled in from reference TRBV7-6 and TRBJ2-2, reads GAGVSQSPRYKVTKRGQDVALRCDPISGHVSLYWYRQALGQGPEFLTYFNYEAQQDKSGLPNDRFSAERPEGSISTLTIQRTEQRDSAMYRCASSPRSNTGELFFGEGSRLTVL.

As DNA, the CDR3 is TGTGCCAGCAGCCCCCAAGTCAATCAGCCCCAGCATTTT. It codes for CASSPQVNQPQHF. J is TRBJ1-5 and V is TRBV11-2; no clear D. Trimming pared 5 bases from V and 3 bases from J, leaving 8 bases between. The CDR3 is made up of 13 amino acids. Germline V lookup: CDR1 SGHAT, CDR2 FQNNGV.

The table lists this clonotype with many counts. The V gene is TRBV12-3 or TRBV12-4, the J gene TRBJ1-1, with no clear D. The CDR3 loop spans 12 amino acids. Deletions cut 3 bases from V and 5 bases from J, with 7 bases between. This CDR3 reads CASSFKETEAFF. CDR3 sequence (DNA): TGTGCCAGCAGTTTTAAGGAGACTGAAGCTTTCTTT.

This clonotype was counted many times. The rearrangement uses TRBV7-9 and TRBJ2-1; D remains unclear. Trimming took off 5 bases at V and 10 bases at J, with 12 bases between the two ends. This CDR3 spans 12 amino acids. CDR1 is SEHNR and CDR2 is FQNEAQ in the germline V gene (reference sequence). CDR3 coding DNA: TGTGCCAGCAGCCCGGTTGGGGTCGAGCAGTTCTTC. Its translation: CASSPVGVEQFF. Full variable domain (rest looked up from reference TRBV7-9 and TRBJ2-1): DTGVSQNPRHKITKRGQNVTFRCDPISEHNRLYWYRQTLGQGPEFLTYFQNEAQLEKSRLLSDRFSAERPKGSFSTLEIQRTEQGDSAMYLCASSPVGVEQFFGPGTRLTVL.

This clonotype was recorded a few times. The rearrangement uses TRBV27 and TRBJ1-2, with a tentative D call TRBD1 (5 bases). The CDR3 is 13 amino acids. V shed 5 bases and J shed 8 bases, with 15 bases lying between them. Germline assignment: CDR1 MNHEY and CDR2 SMNVEV (reference sequence). This chain's CDR3 is CASSPRGGRGYTF. The CDR3 coding sequence is TGTGCCAGCAGTCCTCGGGGGGGTAGAGGCTACACCTTC.

This clonotype was counted a few times. The chain combines TRBV10-3 with TRBJ2-7; D not certain. The CDR3 runs to 13 residues. CDR1 and CDR2 (germline): ENHRY, SYGVKD. V dropped 0 bases and J dropped 9 bases, with 12 bases sitting between them. The CDR3: CAISESAANGQYF. CDR3 nucleotides: TGTGCCATCAGTGAGTCGGCAGCCAACGGGCAGTACTTC.

This clonotype has ten or more counts. V gene TRBV11-2 combines with J gene TRBJ1-2; 7 nucleotides match TRBD1. Germline assignment: CDR1 SGHAT and CDR2 FQNNGV. V shed 3 bases, J shed 4 bases, and the junction held 5 bases outside the gene matches. The CDR3 length is 14 residues. CDR3 nucleotides: TGTGCCAGCAGCTTCCCCTGGACAGGCTATGGCTACACCTTC. Its translation is CASSFPWTGYGYTF.

V is TRBV3-1 and J is TRBJ2-7; 11 nucleotides match TRBD1. CDR1 LGHDT and CDR2 YNNKEL come from the germline V gene (reference sequence). V shed 0 bases and J 6 bases; nucleotides not matched to a gene: 7. This CDR3 comprises 16 residues. CDR3 loop: CASSQDWTGGLGEQYF. As DNA, the CDR3 is TGTGCCAGCAGCCAAGATTGGACAGGGGGCCTCGGCGAGCAGTACTTC.

This clonotype has more than one count but fewer than ten. The genes are TRBV2 and TRBJ2-3; either TRBD1 or TRBD2 may fit D (6 bases each). V lost 8 bases, J lost 0 bases, and 18 bases lay in between. The CDR3 spans 16 residues. Germline V CDR1 and CDR2: SNHLY, FYNNEI. CDR3 residues: CASPALGGPSTDTQYF. The CDR3 DNA sequence: TGTGCCAGCCCTGCCTTGGGGGGCCCTAGCACAGATACGCAGTATTTT. The full variable domain, in which reference TRBV2 and TRBJ2-3 provide the parts outside the CDR3, is EPEVTQTPSHQVTQMGQEVILRCVPISNHLYFYWYRQILGQKVEFLVSFYNNEISEKSEIFDDQFSVERPDGSNFTLKIRSTKLEDSAMYFCASPALGGPSTDTQYFGPGTRLTVL.

This clonotype has more than one count but fewer than ten. V is TRBV7-8 and J is TRBJ2-2; tentatively, D is TRBD1 (5 bases). There are 16 residues in the CDR3. The ends were cut back, 5 bases at V and 0 bases at J, with 13 bases in the middle. Germline CDR1 reads SGHVS; CDR2 reads FQNEAQ. CDR3 sequence: CASSARQWANTGELFF. CDR3 in DNA: TGTGCCAGCAGCGCCCGACAGTGGGCGAACACCGGGGAGCTGTTTTTT.

The chain couples TRBV20-1 to TRBJ1-6; 9 bases are a match to TRBD1. The V and J ends lost 6 bases and 0 bases, in that order; junction bases with no gene match: 18. Looked up from germline, CDR1 is DFQATT and CDR2 is SNEGSKA (reference sequence). This CDR3 has 20 residues. For the CDR3, the DNA is TGCAGTGCCAAAATCGGGACAGGGAGCTTAGGTAACTCCTATAATTCACCCCTCCACTTT. Amino acids: CSAKIGTGSLGNSYNSPLHF.

This clonotype was found a few times. The CDR3 region is CASRRGPPNQPQHF. CDR3 bases: TGCGCCAGCAGGAGGGGACCGCCCAATCAGCCCCAGCATTTT. The chain is built from TRBV10-2 and TRBJ1-5; maybe TRBD1 (5 bases). This CDR3 contains 14 residues. Trimming cost V 6 bases and J 3 bases, with 12 bases left between them. Germline assignment: CDR1 WSHSY and CDR2 SAAADI.

This clonotype showed up just a few times. V is TRBV2 and J is TRBJ2-7; 12 positions match TRBD1. Trimming at V came to 5 bases and at J to 7 bases, leaving 6 bases not matched to a gene. The CDR3 is made up of 14 amino acids. The germline V gene encodes CDR1 SNHLY and CDR2 FYNNEI. In nucleotides, the CDR3 is TGTGCCAGCAGTTCGGGACAGGGGGCGTTTGAGCAGTACTTC. This sequence encodes CASSSGQGAFEQYF.

This clonotype occurred a few times. The chain links TRBV19 to TRBJ1-1; TRBD1 might be the D (6 bases). The germline CDR1 and CDR2 sequences are LNHDA and SQIVND (reference sequence). The germline V and J ends were trimmed by 1 base and 7 bases, with 7 bases remaining between them. The CDR3 extends over 12 amino acids. The CDR3 DNA reads TGTGCCAGTAGTATAGGCAGGGGTGAAGCTTTCTTT. This encodes CASSIGRGEAFF.